This T cell receptor (beta chain) was recovered during a study of monozygotic twins with inflammatory bowel disease. The length of the CDR3 is 14 residues. The UMIs carried a 6-nucleotide sample barcode, and they were added by template switching. TCRdb re-called the 5' RACE reads and catalogs CDR3 proteins one per entry, DNA excluded. The sample holds approximately 340,000 distinct CDR3 sequences. Study results and limitations: Different subtypes (of T cells) could not be told apart from one another. Immunosuppressive treatments differing between patients may have added repertoire variability.

In the case of this clonotype: Its antigen remains unidentified.

Source material: blood. The genes are TRBV12-3 or TRBV12-4 and TRBJ2-7; TCRdb calls TRBD1, which cannot be checked without DNA. The receptor was isolated from a human donor with ulcerative colitis or Crohn's disease, or a healthy co-twin of an affected twin (not recorded which). The CDR3: CASRKKQGSHEQYF.